This T cell receptor beta chain was identified during a study of response to subunit inactivated influenza vaccine. From germline, CDR1 is LGHNA and CDR2 YNFKEQ. The CDR3 runs to 14 residues. Trimming shortened V by 0 bases and J by 1 base, and 4 bases separated the two germline ends. This clonotype was seen only a few times. TCRdb fed the RT-PCR reads into MiXCR, producing one record per CDR3 protein. The table has about 170,000 distinct CDR3 sequences, approximately 12% seen once. The same sample was also used in a study of T cells expressing NK-cell markers. From that study: TCR beta cDNA was made by 5'RACE template switching with UMIs.

Sequences were derived from CD8+ T cells sorted from PBMCs, sampled 11 to 12 days after vaccination. This receptor was obtained from a man aged 45-65 years who received an inactivated influenza vaccine. V and J are TRBV4-2 and TRBJ1-3; D not resolved. CDR3 amino acids: CASSQEGSGNTIYF. The CDR3, as DNA: TGTGCCAGCAGCCAAGAGGGATCTGGAAACACCATATATTTT.